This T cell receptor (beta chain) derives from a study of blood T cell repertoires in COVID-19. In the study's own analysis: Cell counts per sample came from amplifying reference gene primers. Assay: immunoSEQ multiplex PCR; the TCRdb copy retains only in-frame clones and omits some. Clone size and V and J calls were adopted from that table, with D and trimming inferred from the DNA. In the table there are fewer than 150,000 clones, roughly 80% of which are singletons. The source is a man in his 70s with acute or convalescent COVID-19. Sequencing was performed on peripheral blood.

The CDR3 DNA is TGTGCCTGGAGTGTAATGGGTACAGAGTACTTC. It yields the protein CAWSVMGTEYF. The J gene is TRBJ2-7, the V gene TRBV30; no clear D gene. Germline V gene lookup returns CDR1 GTSNPN and CDR2 SVGIG (reference sequence). V shed 0 bases and J shed 11 bases, with 11 bases lying between them. The CDR3 has 11 amino acids.